A selection of T cell receptor beta chains follows, all from one sample in a study of cytomegalovirus exposure and HLA in healthy donors. Clones were sequenced by immunoSEQ multiplex PCR, and TCRdb holds only the in-frame ones, with some missing. The sample contains 120,000 to 150,000 clones, about three quarters of which appear only once. What was sequenced was PBMCs. The receptors come from a male donor in good health and CMV-seronegative. Both conserved end residues are part of each CDR3. D genes are given only for firm matches. Rows may omit the clone size; those that give it use once, few, many or a size class.

D: NA; size: once; J: TRBJ2-5; V: TRBV11-2; DNA: TGTGCCAGCAGCTTAGAAGTGCTCGCGGAGACCCAGTACTTC; CDR3: CASSLEVLAETQYF
D: NA; size: NA; J: TRBJ1-2; V: TRBV5-4; DNA: TGTGCCAGCAGCTTGGACCTCGCTCAGGGAAATGGCTACACCTTC; CDR3: CASSLDLAQGNGYTF
D: TRBD1; size: NA; J: TRBJ1-1; V: TRBV7-9; DNA: TGTGCCAGCAGCTTGGACAGGGAGACTGAAGCTTTCTTT; CDR3: CASSLDRETEAFF
D: NA; size: few; J: TRBJ1-2; V: TRBV7-6; DNA: TGTGCCAGCAGCTTAGCAACAGCCGATAACTATGGCTACACCTTC; CDR3: CASSLATADNYGYTF
D: TRBD1; size: NA; J: TRBJ1-1; V: TRBV7-9; DNA: TGTTCCAGCAGAGAGACAGGGCAAGCTTTCTTT; CDR3: CSSRETGQAFF
D: NA; size: NA; J: TRBJ1-2; V: TRBV25-1; DNA: TGTGCCAGCAGTGAATTCGTTGGCTACACCTTC; CDR3: CASSEFVGYTF
D: TRBD1; size: NA; J: TRBJ2-7; V: TRBV30; DNA: TGTGCCTGGAGCCGCACAGGGGGATACTACGAGCAGTACTTC; CDR3: CAWSRTGGYYEQYF
D: TRBD1; size: NA; J: TRBJ1-2; V: TRBV19; DNA: TGTGCCAGTAGCCCCCTTGGAGGGGGCGAGTACTATGGCTACACCTTC; CDR3: CASSPLGGGEYYGYTF
D: NA; size: NA; J: TRBJ2-7; V: TRBV7-6; DNA: TGTGCCAGCAGCTTTGCCCGGGACGAGCAGTACTTC; CDR3: CASSFARDEQYF
D: NA; size: NA; J: TRBJ2-1; V: TRBV27; DNA: TGTGCCAGCAGTTCAGGATCACCCTACAATGAGCAGTTCTTC; CDR3: CASSSGSPYNEQFF
D: TRBD1; size: NA; J: TRBJ1-3; V: TRBV7-9; DNA: TGTGCCAGCAGCTCGGGCCTGTGGGAGGGACAGGGTTACGCAAACACCATATATTTT; CDR3: CASSSGLWEGQGYANTIYF
D: NA; size: NA; J: TRBJ1-1; V: TRBV19; DNA: TGTGCCAGTAGTATAGGGCCGGGACAGAACACTGAAGCTTTCTTT; CDR3: CASSIGPGQNTEAFF
D: NA; size: NA; J: TRBJ1-2; V: TRBV29-1; DNA: TGCAGCGCTGGCCGGGACACCAACTATGGCTACACCTTC; CDR3: CSAGRDTNYGYTF
D: NA; size: NA; J: TRBJ2-1; V: TRBV7-8; DNA: TGTGCCAGCAGATCCCCGACAGGAGATTCCTACAATGAGCAGTTCTTC; CDR3: CASRSPTGDSYNEQFF
D: NA; size: once; J: TRBJ2-2; V: TRBV6-4; DNA: TGTGCCAGCAGGCGGGATAGTAACGGGGAGCTGTTTTTT; CDR3: CASRRDSNGELFF
D: TRBD1; size: NA; J: TRBJ1-2; V: TRBV28; DNA: TGTGCCAGCACTCCTACAGGGGGCTATGGCTACACCTTC; CDR3: CASTPTGGYGYTF
D: NA; size: NA; J: TRBJ2-7; V: TRBV5-3; DNA: TGTGCCAGAAGCCCCGGGACTTCCTCCTACGAGCAGTACTTC; CDR3: CARSPGTSSYEQYF
D: NA; size: NA; J: TRBJ1-5; V: TRBV5-1; DNA: TGCGCCAGCAGCTTGGCACAGAATCAGCCCCAGCATTTT; CDR3: CASSLAQNQPQHF
D: NA; size: NA; J: TRBJ2-7; V: TRBV18; DNA: TGTGCCAGCTCACCCGGACTCTACGAGCAGTACTTC; CDR3: CASSPGLYEQYF
D: TRBD2; size: NA; J: TRBJ2-1; V: TRBV6-5; DNA: TGTGCCAGCAGTTACTCTAGCGGGAGACCCAATGAGCAGTTCTTC; CDR3: CASSYSSGRPNEQFF
D: TRBD1; size: NA; J: TRBJ1-2; V: TRBV18; DNA: TGTGCCAGCTCACCACGGGCAGGGGGCTTCTATGGCTACACCTTC; CDR3: CASSPRAGGFYGYTF
D: TRBD1; size: NA; J: TRBJ2-7; V: TRBV15; DNA: TGTGCCACCAGCAGAGGTCCGGGACAGGGGGCGAAGGCTTTGTTTGAGCAGTACTTC; CDR3: CATSRGPGQGAKALFEQYF
D: TRBD2; size: once; J: TRBJ2-1; V: TRBV2; DNA: TGTGCCACCCCGGTAGCGGGAGGGGGCAATGAGCAGTTCTTC; CDR3: CATPVAGGGNEQFF
D: TRBD1; size: NA; J: TRBJ1-1; V: TRBV19; DNA: TGTGCCAGTAGTATACACGGACAGGGAAGCACTGAAGCTTTCTTT; CDR3: CASSIHGQGSTEAFF
D: TRBD1; size: NA; J: TRBJ1-2; V: TRBV28; DNA: TGTGCCAGCAGTTTACATCTTATTGTGGACAGGGTAGGCGACTATGGCTACACCTTC; CDR3: CASSLHLIVDRVGDYGYTF
D: NA; size: few; J: TRBJ2-5; V: TRBV6-1; DNA: TGTGCCAGCAGCGCCAGGGAAAGGGTAAAGACCCAGTACTTC; CDR3: CASSARERVKTQYF
D: NA; size: few; J: TRBJ2-1; V: TRBV7-6; DNA: TGTGCCAGCAGCTTGGGGGCGTCGGGCCATGAGCAGTTCTTC; CDR3: CASSLGASGHEQFF
D: TRBD1; size: NA; J: TRBJ2-7; V: TRBV29-1; DNA: TGCAGCGTTGGCCGGGACAGGGCTTACGAGCAGTACTTC; CDR3: CSVGRDRAYEQYF
D: TRBD1; size: NA; J: TRBJ2-2; V: TRBV7-2; DNA: TGTGCCAGCAGCTTAGCGACGACAGGGAACGCCGGGGAGCTGTTTTTT; CDR3: CASSLATTGNAGELFF
D: TRBD1; size: NA; J: TRBJ2-6; V: TRBV5-4; DNA: TGTGCCAGCAGGTCGACAGGGTCTGGGGCCAACGTCCTGACTTTC; CDR3: CASRSTGSGANVLTF
D: NA; size: once; J: TRBJ1-6; V: TRBV7-9; DNA: TGTTCCAGCAGCTTAGGCCAGGGAGGAAGCTCCTATAATTCACCCCTCCACTTT; CDR3: CSSSLGQGGSSYNSPLHF
D: NA; size: NA; J: TRBJ1-5; V: TRBV7-2; DNA: TGTGCCAGCAGCCCCAGTCCAGGGCGCGATCAGCCCCAGCATTTT; CDR3: CASSPSPGRDQPQHF
D: NA; size: NA; J: TRBJ2-7; V: TRBV18; DNA: TGTGCCAGCTCACCAAACGGCGGCGACGAGCAGTACTTC; CDR3: CASSPNGGDEQYF
D: NA; size: once; J: TRBJ2-1; V: TRBV6-4; DNA: TGTGCCAGCAGTGACTCGAAGGGACAAGGCTCCTACAATGAGCAGTTCTTC; CDR3: CASSDSKGQGSYNEQFF
D: TRBD2; size: NA; J: TRBJ2-3; V: TRBV7-2; DNA: TGTGCCAGCAGCTCGAGACTAGCGGACACAGATACGCAGTATTTT; CDR3: CASSSRLADTDTQYF
D: TRBD2; size: NA; J: TRBJ2-1; V: TRBV7-9; DNA: TGTGCCAGCATTGGACGGGGGGGCCTAGGGGTTGAGCAGTTCTTC; CDR3: CASIGRGGLGVEQFF
D: TRBD2; size: few; J: TRBJ2-1; V: TRBV7-8; DNA: TGTGCCAGCAGCCAGCCCCGGACTAGCGGGGGGTGGCTGGGCAATGAGCAGTTCTTC; CDR3: CASSQPRTSGGWLGNEQFF